This TCR beta chain was sequenced during a study of blood T cell repertoires in COVID-19. Assay used: immunoSEQ multiplex PCR; TCRdb lists only in-frame clones, some missing. Of tens of thousands of clones listed, around 86% are singletons. The germline CDR1 and CDR2 sequences are MNHEY and SVGAGI. This CDR3 has 15 residues. Trimming cost V 2 bases and J 0 bases, with 7 bases left between them. Sequencing was carried out using peripheral blood. The rearrangement uses TRBV6-5 and TRBJ2-2; D unresolved. The origin of this receptor is a human donor with acute or convalescent COVID-19. The donor label of this sample is uncertain. The CDR3 here is CASSYNSANTGELFF. The CDR3 nucleotides are TGTGCCAGCAGTTACAATTCAGCGAACACCGGGGAGCTGTTTTTT.